The 30 T cell receptor beta chains reported below all come from one sample, sequenced in a study of blood T cell repertoires in COVID-19. The protocol was immunoSEQ multiplex PCR, while the TCRdb copy is restricted to in-frame clones and leaves out a portion. The profile shows a few hundred thousand clones, approximately 87% of them singletons. The specimen was peripheral blood. The origin of the receptors is a man aged 55 to 70 with acute or convalescent COVID-19.

This clone was picked up one time. The chain employs TRBV29-1 and TRBJ1-1, with 10 positions matching TRBD1. CDR3 length: 12 residues. Trimming cost V 6 bases and J 4 bases; bases outside gene matches: 2. Germline assignment: CDR1 SQVTM and CDR2 ANQGSEA. The CDR3 DNA reads TGCAGCGTCGACAGGGGGCCCACTGAAGCTTTCTTT. Protein product: CSVDRGPTEAFF.

The rearrangement uses TRBV3-1 (or the pseudogene TRBV3-2) and TRBJ2-1; 9 bases fit TRBD2. The V gene end was trimmed by 2 bases and the J gene end by 7 bases; junction bases not matched to a gene: 6. The CDR3 extends over 15 amino acids. The germline CDR1 and CDR2 sequences are LGHDT and YNNKEL (reference sequence). CDR3 amino acids: CASSQLAGSGNEQFF. The DNA of the CDR3 is TGTGCCAGCAGCCAACTAGCGGGGAGTGGAAATGAGCAGTTCTTC.

The DNA for the CDR3 is TGTGCCAGCAGCCAAGGGACTAGCGGGAGACAGACCCAGTACTTC. Translated, it gives CASSQGTSGRQTQYF. The chain has TRBV3-1 (or the pseudogene TRBV3-2) and TRBJ2-5, with 13 bases identical to TRBD2. Per the germline V gene, CDR1 is LGHDT and CDR2 is YNNKEL (reference sequence). The CDR3 is 15 residues long. Trimming removed 1 base from V and 6 bases from J; junction bases left unmatched: 2.

The V call is TRBV10-3, the J call TRBJ1-4, with 9 bases fitting TRBD1. V was pared by 10 bases and J by 8 bases, with 11 bases of the junction left unmatched. Germline CDR1 and CDR2: ENHRY and SYGVKD. The CDR3 sequence is 14 residues long. CDR3 in DNA: TGTGCCACCCGGATCGGGACAGGGAGAGAAAAACTGTTTTTT. Its protein product is CATRIGTGREKLFF.

J is TRBJ1-2 and V is TRBV28; TRBD1 might be the D (6 bases). The CDR3 has 14 residues. Germline CDR1 is MDHEN and CDR2 is SYDVKM. V was cut by 1 base and J by 2 bases, with 8 bases left in between. The CDR3 sequence is CASSLLQGNYGYTF. In DNA form, the CDR3 reads TGTGCCAGCAGTTTATTACAGGGAAACTATGGCTACACCTTC.

The chain is built from TRBV7-9 and TRBJ1-1; D is unclear. The germline V and J ends were trimmed by 5 bases and 5 bases, with 12 bases remaining between them. The CDR3 is made up of 13 amino acids. Germline V gene lookup returns CDR1 SEHNR and CDR2 FQNEAQ (reference sequence). CDR3 in DNA: TGTGCCAGCAGCCCAGAATCGCGGACTGAAGCTTTCTTT. It translates to CASSPESRTEAFF.

The chain joins TRBV6-5 to TRBJ1-1, with 8 bases that match TRBD1. CDR1 is MNHEY, CDR2 SVGAGI, per germline. The CDR3 has 15 amino acids. Losses at the gene ends were 1 base for V and 3 bases for J; bases not matched to a gene: 4. The chain's CDR3 is CASSYFQQGDTEAFF. CDR3 DNA sequence: TGTGCCAGCAGTTACTTCCAACAGGGGGACACTGAAGCTTTCTTT.

V is TRBV19 and J is TRBJ2-7, with 11 positions matching TRBD2. The V gene's germline CDR1 is LNHDA and CDR2 SQIVND (reference sequence). The V segment lost 5 bases and the J segment 2 bases; nucleotides outside the gene matches: 5. The CDR3 has 15 amino acids. CDR3 amino acids: CASSQRLAGTYEQYF. CDR3 nucleotides: TGTGCCAGTAGTCAGAGACTAGCGGGAACCTACGAGCAGTACTTC. The full variable domain, completed using reference TRBV19 and TRBJ2-7, is DGGITQSPKYLFRKEGQNVTLSCEQNLNHDAMYWYRQDPGQGLRLIYYSQIVNDFQKGDIAEGYSVSREKKESFPLTVTSAQKNPTAFYLCASSQRLAGTYEQYFGPGTRLTVT.

The rearrangement uses TRBV6-5 and TRBJ2-7; the match to TRBD2 covers 8 bases. The germline V gene has CDR1 MNHEY and CDR2 SVGAGI. After removal of 2 bases from V and 5 bases from J, the junction contained 8 bases not matched to a gene. The CDR3 covers 15 residues. The CDR3 DNA sequence: TGTGCCAGCAGTTACAACGGGAGGGCCCCGGACGAGCAGTACTTC. Its protein is CASSYNGRAPDEQYF.

V is TRBV28 and J is TRBJ1-2, with D possibly being TRBD1 (5 bases). Trimming pared 2 bases from V and 4 bases from J, leaving 14 bases between. This CDR3 contains 15 residues. The germline gives CDR1 MDHEN, CDR2 SYDVKM. The CDR3: CASSLIADRRYGYTF. DNA for the CDR3: TGTGCCAGCAGTTTAATAGCCGACAGACGCTATGGCTACACCTTC.

The chain uses TRBV11-3 and TRBJ2-2; TRBD1 matches at 7 bases. The CDR3 loop spans 15 amino acids. Germline CDR1 and CDR2: SGHNT and YENEEA. Trimming at V came to 5 bases and at J to 5 bases, leaving 8 bases not matched to a gene. In DNA, the CDR3 is TGTGCCAGCAGCGAGACAGGGATCATGACCGGGGAGCTGTTTTTT. As protein: CASSETGIMTGELFF.

The rearrangement joins TRBV25-1 to TRBJ2-2; 7 bases agree with TRBD1. V lost 4 bases and J lost 1; bases outside the gene matches: 3. The CDR3 extends over 15 amino acids. Germline V gene sequence: CDR1 MGHDK, CDR2 SYGVNS. DNA for the CDR3: TGTGCCAGCAGTGGGGACAGCCTGAACACCGGGGAGCTGTTTTTT. Encoded protein: CASSGDSLNTGELFF.

The chain couples TRBV7-3 to TRBJ1-2; D possibly corresponds to TRBD1 (5 bases). Trimming pared 5 bases from V and 5 bases from J, leaving 12 bases between. The germline V gene has CDR1 SGHTA and CDR2 FQGTGA. This CDR3 is 13 amino acids long. In DNA form, the CDR3 reads TGTGCCAGCAGCCTCGGGACTGAGTATGGCTACACCTTC. Encoded protein: CASSLGTEYGYTF.

The chain employs TRBV15 and TRBJ2-7, with 8 bases matching TRBD1. V shed 5 bases, J shed 2 bases, and the junction held 11 bases outside the gene matches. The CDR3 is 16 amino acids. Germline V gives CDR1 LNHNV, CDR2 YYDKDF (reference sequence). CDR3 nucleotides: TGTGCCACCAGCCGAATTCCGGGACAGGCGCCCTACGAGCAGTACTTC. Translation gives CATSRIPGQAPYEQYF.

The rearrangement uses TRBV4-3 and TRBJ2-1, with TRBD2 matching over 8 bases. V dropped 0 bases and J dropped 4; count of bases not matched to a gene: 2. The germline gives CDR1 LGHNA, CDR2 YSLEER. The CDR3 loop spans 15 amino acids. The DNA of the CDR3 is TGCGCCAGCAGCCAAGAAACGGGAGGGTACAATGAGCAGTTCTTC. Protein: CASSQETGGYNEQFF.

The chain carries TRBV7-9 and TRBJ2-7; D is possibly TRBD1 (7 bases). Trimming cost V 1 base and J 4 bases, with 11 bases left between them. The CDR3 contains 14 residues. Germline V gene sequence: CDR1 SEHNR, CDR2 FQNEAQ (reference sequence). In DNA, the CDR3 is TGTGCCAGCAGCTTAGGTTCAGGGGGGTACGAGCAGTACTTC. This codes for CASSLGSGGYEQYF.

The chain combines TRBV19 with TRBJ2-2; possibly TRBD1 for D (8 bases). In germline, CDR1 is LNHDA, CDR2 SQIVND (reference sequence). The CDR3 extends over 15 amino acids. The germline V and J ends were trimmed by 0 bases and 5 bases, with 10 bases remaining between them. The chain's CDR3 is CASSIEQGGTGELFF. Written as DNA, the CDR3 is TGTGCCAGTAGTATAGAACAGGGGGGGACCGGGGAGCTGTTTTTT. The whole variable domain, filled in from reference TRBV19 and TRBJ2-2, reads DGGITQSPKYLFRKEGQNVTLSCEQNLNHDAMYWYRQDPGQGLRLIYYSQIVNDFQKGDIAEGYSVSREKKESFPLTVTSAQKNPTAFYLCASSIEQGGTGELFFGEGSRLTVL.

This sequence joins TRBV28 and TRBJ2-2, with 8 bases lining up with TRBD2. J was trimmed by 0 bases and V by 3 bases; bases with no gene match: 3. Germline CDR1 MDHEN, CDR2 SYDVKM. This CDR3 is 16 amino acids long. CDR3 coding DNA: TGTGCCAGCAGTTTCGAACTAGCGGCGAACACCGGGGAGCTGTTTTTT. Translation gives CASSFELAANTGELFF.

The chain links TRBV6-5 to TRBJ2-7, with 8 bases aligning to TRBD1. V lost 0 bases to trimming and J lost 7 bases; unmatched junction nucleotides: 5. This CDR3 spans 14 amino acids. Germline-derived CDR1 and CDR2 are MNHEY and SVGAGI. CDR3: CASSYSPRDREQYF. In DNA, the CDR3 is TGTGCCAGCAGTTACTCCCCCCGGGACAGGGAGCAGTACTTC.

The J gene is TRBJ2-3, the V gene TRBV19; 11 nucleotides line up with TRBD2. This CDR3 comprises 17 residues. After removal of 8 bases from V and 4 bases from J, the junction contained 14 bases not matched to a gene. Germline V gives CDR1 LNHDA, CDR2 SQIVND (reference sequence). CDR3 loop: CASQSGTSGRTSDTQYF. CDR3 DNA sequence: TGTGCCAGTCAGTCCGGGACTAGCGGTCGCACGTCAGATACGCAGTATTTT. Filled out from reference TRBV19 and TRBJ2-3, the complete variable domain reads DGGITQSPKYLFRKEGQNVTLSCEQNLNHDAMYWYRQDPGQGLRLIYYSQIVNDFQKGDIAEGYSVSREKKESFPLTVTSAQKNPTAFYLCASQSGTSGRTSDTQYFGPGTRLTVL.

The V and J genes are TRBV14 and TRBJ1-1; weak D call: TRBD1 (6 bases). The CDR3 has 14 residues. V was clipped by 4 bases and J by 4 bases, with 13 bases between them. Germline loops: CDR1 SGHDN, CDR2 FVKESK. CDR3 in amino acids: CASSPYREFTEAFF. DNA for the CDR3: TGTGCCAGCAGCCCATACAGGGAATTCACTGAAGCTTTCTTT.

The J gene is TRBJ2-3, the V gene TRBV24-1; 10 bases are a match to TRBD2. In germline, CDR1 is KGHDR, CDR2 SFDVKD. This CDR3 contains 17 residues. Trimming at V came to 1 base and at J to 5 bases, leaving 8 bases not matched to a gene. CDR3 DNA sequence: TGTGCCACCAGTGATTTTAGGACTAGCGGACCCCAAGATACGCAGTATTTT. This sequence encodes CATSDFRTSGPQDTQYF.

V and J are TRBV2 and TRBJ2-1, with 12 bases aligning to TRBD2. Trimming cost V 3 bases and J 7 bases; bases outside gene matches: 7. There are 16 residues in the CDR3. Germline CDR1 and CDR2: SNHLY and FYNNEI. The CDR3 loop reads CASSDLASGRANEQFF. DNA for the CDR3: TGTGCCAGCAGTGACTTGGCTAGCGGGAGGGCAAATGAGCAGTTCTTC.

The chain employs TRBV2 and TRBJ1-2; maybe TRBD1 (6 bases). This CDR3 has 14 amino acids. Between the trimmed V and J ends, which lost 0 bases and 7 bases, there was a span of 12 bases. Germline V gene sequence: CDR1 SNHLY, CDR2 FYNNEI. CDR3 protein: CASSEARGGGGYTF. In DNA, the CDR3 is TGTGCCAGCAGTGAAGCGAGGGGAGGGGGTGGCTACACCTTC.

The chain combines TRBV9 with TRBJ2-1; TRBD2 matches at 11 bases. Unmatched junction bases numbered 9, after V lost 3 bases and J lost 7 bases. The CDR3 extends over 16 amino acids. Looked up from germline, CDR1 is SGDLS and CDR2 is YYNGEE. CDR3 sequence reads: CASSAGLAEIRNEQFF. In nucleotides, the CDR3 is TGTGCCAGCAGCGCGGGACTAGCGGAAATTAGGAATGAGCAGTTCTTC.

The chain links TRBV5-1 to TRBJ2-1; 13 bases match TRBD2. The CDR3 spans 15 residues. V gave up 4 bases and J gave up 5 bases; unmatched junction bases: 3. Germline V gene data show CDR1 as SGHRS and CDR2 as YFSETQ. The CDR3 loop reads CASSQGLAGDNEQFF. The DNA of the CDR3 is TGCGCCAGCAGCCAAGGACTAGCGGGGGACAATGAGCAGTTCTTC.

This chain joins TRBV20-1 and TRBJ2-2; D uncertain. This CDR3 comprises 11 residues. In germline, CDR1 is DFQATT, CDR2 SNEGSKA (reference sequence). Trimming pared 5 bases from V and 7 bases from J, leaving 8 bases between. CDR3 DNA: TGCAGTGCTCTCCAGATCGGGGAGCTGTTTTTT. Its protein is CSALQIGELFF.

A few counts support this clone. This chain links TRBV27 with TRBJ1-2, with D possibly being TRBD1 (6 bases). CDR3 length: 14 residues. Germline lookup yields CDR1 MNHEY and CDR2 SMNVEV (reference sequence). V lost 2 bases to trimming and J lost 3 bases, with 10 bases between them. CDR3 DNA sequence: TGTGCCAGCAGTTTAGAGGGGGGGGACTATGGCTACACCTTC. This sequence encodes CASSLEGGDYGYTF.

V and J are TRBV28 and TRBJ2-7; no firm D call. Germline lookup yields CDR1 MDHEN and CDR2 SYDVKM. V lost 6 bases and J 4 bases, leaving 16 bases between the germline ends. This CDR3 contains 14 residues. CDR3 sequence reads: CASSPPSEWYEQYF. CDR3 bases: TGTGCCAGCAGCCCCCCCTCGGAGTGGTACGAGCAGTACTTC. The complete variable domain, with remaining parts taken from reference TRBV28 and TRBJ2-7, reads DVKVTQSSRYLVKRTGEKVFLECVQDMDHENMFWYRQDPGLGLRLIYFSYDVKMKEKGDIPEGYSVSREKKERFSLILESASTNQTSMYLCASSPPSEWYEQYFGPGTRLTVT.

The gene calls are TRBV13 and TRBJ1-6, with D unresolved. CDR1 and CDR2 from the germline V gene are PRHDT and FYEKMQ (reference sequence). The CDR3 loop spans 12 amino acids. The V and J ends lost 2 bases and 9 bases respectively, with 5 bases between them. CDR3 sequence reads: CASSLMRSPLHF. CDR3 nucleotides: TGTGCCAGCAGCTTAATGCGTTCACCCCTCCACTTT.